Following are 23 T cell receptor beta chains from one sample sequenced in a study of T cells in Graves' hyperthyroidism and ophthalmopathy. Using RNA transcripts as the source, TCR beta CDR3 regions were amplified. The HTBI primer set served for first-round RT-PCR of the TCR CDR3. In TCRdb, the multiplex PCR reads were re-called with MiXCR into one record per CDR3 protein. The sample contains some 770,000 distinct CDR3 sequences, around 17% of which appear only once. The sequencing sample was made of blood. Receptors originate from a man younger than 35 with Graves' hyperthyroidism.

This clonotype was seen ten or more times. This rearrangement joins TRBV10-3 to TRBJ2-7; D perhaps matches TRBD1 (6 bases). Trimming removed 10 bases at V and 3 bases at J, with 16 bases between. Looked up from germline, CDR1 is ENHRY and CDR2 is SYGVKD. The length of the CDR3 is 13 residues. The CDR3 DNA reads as TGTGCCACCGAGGGCACAGGGAGCTACGAGCAGTACTTC. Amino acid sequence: CATEGTGSYEQYF.

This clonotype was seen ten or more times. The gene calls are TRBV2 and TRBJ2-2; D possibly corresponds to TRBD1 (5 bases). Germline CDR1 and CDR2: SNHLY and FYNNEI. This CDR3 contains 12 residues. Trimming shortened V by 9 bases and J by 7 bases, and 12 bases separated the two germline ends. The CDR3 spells CARKGLGGELFF. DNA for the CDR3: TGTGCCAGAAAGGGGTTGGGCGGGGAGCTGTTTTTT.

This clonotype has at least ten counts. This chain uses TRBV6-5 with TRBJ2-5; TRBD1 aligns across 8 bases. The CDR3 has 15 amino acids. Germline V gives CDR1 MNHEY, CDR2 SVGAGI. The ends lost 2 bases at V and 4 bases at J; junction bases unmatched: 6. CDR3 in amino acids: CASSYEDRAGETQYF. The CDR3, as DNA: TGTGCCAGCAGTTACGAGGACAGGGCAGGAGAGACCCAGTACTTC.

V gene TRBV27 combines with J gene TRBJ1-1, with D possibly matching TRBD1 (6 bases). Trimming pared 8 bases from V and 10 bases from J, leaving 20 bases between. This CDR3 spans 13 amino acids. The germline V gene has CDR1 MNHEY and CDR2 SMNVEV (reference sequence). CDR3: CASSPEGGAGAFF. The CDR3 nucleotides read TGTGCCAGCTCCCCCGAGGGGGGGGCTGGAGCTTTCTTT.

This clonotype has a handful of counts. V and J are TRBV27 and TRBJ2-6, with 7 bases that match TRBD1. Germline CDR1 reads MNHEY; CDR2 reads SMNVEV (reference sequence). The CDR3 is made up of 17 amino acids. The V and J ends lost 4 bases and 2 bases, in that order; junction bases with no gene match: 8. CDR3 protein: CASSSTGLIAGANVLTF. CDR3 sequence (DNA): TGTGCCAGCAGTTCGACAGGGCTTATTGCTGGGGCCAACGTCCTGACTTTC.

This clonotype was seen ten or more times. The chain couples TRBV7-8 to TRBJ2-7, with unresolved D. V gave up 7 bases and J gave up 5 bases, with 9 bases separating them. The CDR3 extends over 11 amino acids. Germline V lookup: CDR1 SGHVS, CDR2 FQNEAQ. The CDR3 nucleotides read TGTGCCAGCAATGGTGGCCACGAGCAGTACTTC. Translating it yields CASNGGHEQYF.

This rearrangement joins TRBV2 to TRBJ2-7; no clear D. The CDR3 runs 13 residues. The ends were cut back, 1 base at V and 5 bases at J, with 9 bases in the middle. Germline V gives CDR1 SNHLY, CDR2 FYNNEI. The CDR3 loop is CASSEGTRNEQYF. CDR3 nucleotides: TGTGCCAGCAGTGAAGGCACCCGGAACGAGCAGTACTTC.

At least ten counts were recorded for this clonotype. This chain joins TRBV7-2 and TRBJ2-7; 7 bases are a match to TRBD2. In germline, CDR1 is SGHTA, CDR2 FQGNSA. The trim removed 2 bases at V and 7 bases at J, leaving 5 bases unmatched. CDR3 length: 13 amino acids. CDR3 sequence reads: CASSLREVGEQYF. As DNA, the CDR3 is TGTGCCAGCAGCTTACGGGAGGTGGGTGAGCAGTACTTC.

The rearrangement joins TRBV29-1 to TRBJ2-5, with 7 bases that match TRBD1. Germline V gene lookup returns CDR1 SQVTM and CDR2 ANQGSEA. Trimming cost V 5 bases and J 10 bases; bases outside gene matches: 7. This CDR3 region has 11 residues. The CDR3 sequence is CSVRQGLGQYF. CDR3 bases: TGCAGCGTTAGACAGGGTTTAGGCCAGTACTTC.

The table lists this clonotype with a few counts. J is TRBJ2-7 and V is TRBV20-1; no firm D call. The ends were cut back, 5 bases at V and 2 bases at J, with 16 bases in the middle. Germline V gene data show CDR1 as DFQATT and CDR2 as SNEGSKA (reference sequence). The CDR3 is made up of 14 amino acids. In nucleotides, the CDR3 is TGCAGTGCTGCCTGGACGGGCCCCCCCTACGAGCAGTACTTC. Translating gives CSAAWTGPPYEQYF.

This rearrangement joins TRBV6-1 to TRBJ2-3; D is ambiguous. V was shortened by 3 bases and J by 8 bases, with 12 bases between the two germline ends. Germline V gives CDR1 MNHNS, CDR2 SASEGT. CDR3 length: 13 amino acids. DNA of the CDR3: TGTGCCAGCAGTGAGAGGCCCACCGGTACGCAGTATTTT. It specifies CASSERPTGTQYF.

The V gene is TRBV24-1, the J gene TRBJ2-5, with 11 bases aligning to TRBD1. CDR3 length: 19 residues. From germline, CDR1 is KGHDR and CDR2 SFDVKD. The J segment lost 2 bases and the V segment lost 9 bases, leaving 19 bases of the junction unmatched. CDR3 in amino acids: CATDRLGTGGNELQETQYF. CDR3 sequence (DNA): TGTGCCACCGACCGCCTAGGGACAGGGGGAAATGAACTGCAAGAGACCCAGTACTTC.

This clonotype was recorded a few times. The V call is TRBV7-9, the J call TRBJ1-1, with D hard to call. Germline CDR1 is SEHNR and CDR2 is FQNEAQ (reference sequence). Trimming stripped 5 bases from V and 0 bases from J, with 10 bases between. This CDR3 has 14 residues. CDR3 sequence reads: CASSQQPMNTEAFF. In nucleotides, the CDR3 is TGTGCCAGCAGCCAACAGCCGATGAACACTGAAGCTTTCTTT.

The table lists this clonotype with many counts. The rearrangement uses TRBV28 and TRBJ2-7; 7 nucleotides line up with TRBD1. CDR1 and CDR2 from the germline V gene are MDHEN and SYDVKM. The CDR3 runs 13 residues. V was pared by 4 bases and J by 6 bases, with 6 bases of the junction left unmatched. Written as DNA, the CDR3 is TGTGCCAGCAGTTACGTGGGGGACAGCGAGCAGTACTTC. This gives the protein CASSYVGDSEQYF.

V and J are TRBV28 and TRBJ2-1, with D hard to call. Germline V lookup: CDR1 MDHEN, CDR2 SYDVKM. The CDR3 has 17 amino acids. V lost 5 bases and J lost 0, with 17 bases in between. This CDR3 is CASSDPFRRSSYNEQFF. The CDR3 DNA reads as TGTGCCAGCAGTGACCCTTTCCGGCGGAGCTCCTACAATGAGCAGTTCTTC. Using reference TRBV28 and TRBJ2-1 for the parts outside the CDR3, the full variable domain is DVKVTQSSRYLVKRTGEKVFLECVQDMDHENMFWYRQDPGLGLRLIYFSYDVKMKEKGDIPEGYSVSREKKERFSLILESASTNQTSMYLCASSDPFRRSSYNEQFFGPGTRLTVL.

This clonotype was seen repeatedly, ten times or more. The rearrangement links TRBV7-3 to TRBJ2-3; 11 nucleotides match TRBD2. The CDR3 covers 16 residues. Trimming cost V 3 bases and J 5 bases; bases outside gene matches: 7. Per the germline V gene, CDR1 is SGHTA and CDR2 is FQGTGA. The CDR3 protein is CASSFGLGLAGDTQYF. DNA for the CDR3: TGTGCCAGCAGCTTCGGTCTCGGACTAGCGGGAGATACGCAGTATTTT.

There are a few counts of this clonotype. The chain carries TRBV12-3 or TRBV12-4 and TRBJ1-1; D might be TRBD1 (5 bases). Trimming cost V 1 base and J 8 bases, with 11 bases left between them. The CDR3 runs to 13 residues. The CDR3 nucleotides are TGTGCCAGCAGTTTAGGGGGCGATGGGGAAGCTTTCTTT. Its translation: CASSLGGDGEAFF.

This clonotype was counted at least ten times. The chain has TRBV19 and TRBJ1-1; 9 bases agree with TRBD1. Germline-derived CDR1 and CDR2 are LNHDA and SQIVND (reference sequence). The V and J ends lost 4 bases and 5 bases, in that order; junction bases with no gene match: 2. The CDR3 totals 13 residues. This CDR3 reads CASSSDRGTEAFF. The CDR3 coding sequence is TGTGCCAGTAGTAGCGACAGGGGGACTGAAGCTTTCTTT.

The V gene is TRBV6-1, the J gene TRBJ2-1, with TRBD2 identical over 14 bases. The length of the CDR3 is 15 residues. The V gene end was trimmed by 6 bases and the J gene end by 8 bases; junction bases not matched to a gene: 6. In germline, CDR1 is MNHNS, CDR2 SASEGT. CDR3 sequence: CASRKGLAGVDEQFF. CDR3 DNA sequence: TGTGCCAGCAGGAAGGGACTAGCGGGAGTGGATGAGCAGTTCTTC.

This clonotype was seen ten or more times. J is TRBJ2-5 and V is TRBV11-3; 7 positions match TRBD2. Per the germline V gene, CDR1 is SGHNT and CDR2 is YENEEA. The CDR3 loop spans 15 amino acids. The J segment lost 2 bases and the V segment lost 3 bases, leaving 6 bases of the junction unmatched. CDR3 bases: TGTGCCAGCAGCTTTGGGCGGGAGTGGCAAGAGACCCAGTACTTC. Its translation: CASSFGREWQETQYF.

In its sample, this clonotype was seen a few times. CDR3 region: CAAGQGLNTEAFF. The CDR3 nucleotides read TGTGCAGCCGGGCAGGGGCTGAACACTGAAGCTTTCTTT. The chain has TRBV5-4 and TRBJ1-1; a possible D gene is TRBD1 (6 bases). CDR1 and CDR2 from the germline V gene are SGHNT and YYREEE (reference sequence). This CDR3 region has 13 residues.

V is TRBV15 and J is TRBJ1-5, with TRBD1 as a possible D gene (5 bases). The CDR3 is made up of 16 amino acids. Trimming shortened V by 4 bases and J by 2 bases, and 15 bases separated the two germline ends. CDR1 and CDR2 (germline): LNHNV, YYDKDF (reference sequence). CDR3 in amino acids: CATSILPGAGNQPQHF. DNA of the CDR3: TGTGCCACCAGCATCCTTCCCGGGGCAGGCAATCAGCCCCAGCATTTT.

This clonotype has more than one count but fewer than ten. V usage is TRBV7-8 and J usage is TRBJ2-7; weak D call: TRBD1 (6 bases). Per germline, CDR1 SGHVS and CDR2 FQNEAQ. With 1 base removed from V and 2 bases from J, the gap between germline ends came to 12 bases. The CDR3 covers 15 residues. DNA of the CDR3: TGTGCCAGCAGCTTAGAGGCAGGGGAGCCCTACGAGCAGTACTTC. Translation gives CASSLEAGEPYEQYF. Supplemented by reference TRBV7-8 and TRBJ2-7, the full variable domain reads GAGVSQSPRYKVAKRGQDVALRCDPISGHVSLFWYQQALGQGPEFLTYFQNEAQLDKSGLPSDRFFAERPEGSVSTLKIQRTQQEDSAVYLCASSLEAGEPYEQYFGPGTRLTVT.